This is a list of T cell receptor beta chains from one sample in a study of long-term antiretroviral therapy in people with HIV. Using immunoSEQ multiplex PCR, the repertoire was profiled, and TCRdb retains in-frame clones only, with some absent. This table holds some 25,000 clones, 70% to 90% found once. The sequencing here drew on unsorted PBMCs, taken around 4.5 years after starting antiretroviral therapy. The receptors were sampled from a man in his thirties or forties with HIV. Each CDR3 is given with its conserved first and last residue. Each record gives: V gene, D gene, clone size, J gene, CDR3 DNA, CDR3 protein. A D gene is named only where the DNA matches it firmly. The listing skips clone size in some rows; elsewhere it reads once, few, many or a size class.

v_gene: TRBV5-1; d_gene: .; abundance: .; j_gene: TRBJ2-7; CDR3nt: TGCGCCAGCAGCCAAGGAGGGGGGTCCTACGAGCAGTACTTC; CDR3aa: CASSQGGGSYEQYF
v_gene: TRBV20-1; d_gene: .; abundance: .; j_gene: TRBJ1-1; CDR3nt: TGCAGTGCTAGAGGTCTGAGTGAAGCTTTCTTT; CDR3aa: CSARGLSEAFF
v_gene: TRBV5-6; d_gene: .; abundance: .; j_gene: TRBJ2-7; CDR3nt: TGTGCCAGCAGCTTGGAGTGGCGCCAAACTAACGAGCAGTACTTC; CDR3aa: CASSLEWRQTNEQYF
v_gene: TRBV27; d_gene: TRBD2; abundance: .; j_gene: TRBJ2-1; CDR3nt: TGTGCCAGCAGTCATATTAAGCTAGCGGGGGCGCACAATGAGCAGTTCTTC; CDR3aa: CASSHIKLAGAHNEQFF
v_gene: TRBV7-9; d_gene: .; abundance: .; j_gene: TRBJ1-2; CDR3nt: TGTGCCAGCAGCTCGTTTTTGACAGGCGGAGGCTACACCTTC; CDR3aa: CASSSFLTGGGYTF
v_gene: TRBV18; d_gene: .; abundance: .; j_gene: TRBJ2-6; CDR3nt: TGTGCCAGCTCGCTTCAGGGGTTCCGGGCCAACGTCCTGACTTTC; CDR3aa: CASSLQGFRANVLTF
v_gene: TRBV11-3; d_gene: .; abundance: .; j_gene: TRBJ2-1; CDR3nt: TGTGCCAGCAGCTTAACCCCCCGTGAGCAGTTCTTC; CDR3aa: CASSLTPREQFF
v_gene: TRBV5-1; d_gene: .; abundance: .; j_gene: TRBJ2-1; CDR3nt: TGCGCCAGCAGCTTGGGTGGAGCCCAGGTCCATGAGCAGTTCTTC; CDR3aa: CASSLGGAQVHEQFF
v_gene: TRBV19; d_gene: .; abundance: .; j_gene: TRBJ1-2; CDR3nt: TGTGCCAGTAGACCGGATGGGGGTCATGGCTACACCTTC; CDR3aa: CASRPDGGHGYTF
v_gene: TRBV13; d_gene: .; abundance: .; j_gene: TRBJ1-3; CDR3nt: TGTGCCAGCAGCCCCTCCGGGACCTCTGGAAACACCATATATTTT; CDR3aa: CASSPSGTSGNTIYF
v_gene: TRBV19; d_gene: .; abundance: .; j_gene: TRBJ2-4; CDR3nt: TGTGCCAGTAGGGGCGGAGGGGCCAAAAACATTCAGTACTTC; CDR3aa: CASRGGGAKNIQYF
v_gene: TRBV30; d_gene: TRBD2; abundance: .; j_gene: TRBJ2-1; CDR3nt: TGTGCCTGGAGTAGTCTGGCGGGAGGCCCCATGAATGAGCAGTTCTTC; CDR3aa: CAWSSLAGGPMNEQFF
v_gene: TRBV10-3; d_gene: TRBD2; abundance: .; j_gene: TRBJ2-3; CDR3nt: TGTGCCATCAGTGAGTACCTAGCGGGTGGGCCAGATACGCAGTATTTT; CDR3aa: CAISEYLAGGPDTQYF
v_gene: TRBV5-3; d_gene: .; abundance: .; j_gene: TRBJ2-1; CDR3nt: TGTGCCAGAAGTGGAGGACTCCTCTCCTCCTACAATGAGCAGTTCTTC; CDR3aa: CARSGGLLSSYNEQFF
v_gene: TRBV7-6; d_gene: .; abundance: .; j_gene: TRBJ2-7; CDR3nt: TGTGCCAGCAGCCCGCTGACTATACCCGCCTTCCGTTACTCCTACGAGCAGTACTTC; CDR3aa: CASSPLTIPAFRYSYEQYF
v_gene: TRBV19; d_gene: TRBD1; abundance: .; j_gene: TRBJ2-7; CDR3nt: TGTGCCAGTAGTCCCGGGACAGGTCTTTCCTACGAGCAGTACTTC; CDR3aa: CASSPGTGLSYEQYF
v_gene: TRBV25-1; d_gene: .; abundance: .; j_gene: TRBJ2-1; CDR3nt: TGTGCCAGCAGTGAATATACTAGCCCTTACAATGAGCAGTTCTTC; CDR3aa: CASSEYTSPYNEQFF
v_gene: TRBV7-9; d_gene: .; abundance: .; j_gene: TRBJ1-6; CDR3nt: TGTGCCAGCAGACTAGGGAGGCGGACAGATAATTCACCCCTCCACTTT; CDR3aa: CASRLGRRTDNSPLHF
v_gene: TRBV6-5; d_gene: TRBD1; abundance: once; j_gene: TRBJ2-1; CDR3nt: TGTGCCAGCAGTTACGGGCAGGGGGCCTACAATGAGCAGTTCTTC; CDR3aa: CASSYGQGAYNEQFF
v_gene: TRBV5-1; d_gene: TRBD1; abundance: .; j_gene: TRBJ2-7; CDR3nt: TGCGCCAGCAGCGCCTCGCAGGGGGCTTTCGAGGGGTACGAGCAGTACTTC; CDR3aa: CASSASQGAFEGYEQYF
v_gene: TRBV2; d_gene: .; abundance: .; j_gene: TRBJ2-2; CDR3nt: TGTGCCAGCAGGGAGCAGGGGCCCACCGGGGAGCTGTTTTTT; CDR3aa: CASREQGPTGELFF
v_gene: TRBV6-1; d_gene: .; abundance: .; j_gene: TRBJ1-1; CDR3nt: TGTGCCAGCAGGGCCTTTTATGAGGTCCGCACTGAAGCTTTCTTT; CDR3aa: CASRAFYEVRTEAFF
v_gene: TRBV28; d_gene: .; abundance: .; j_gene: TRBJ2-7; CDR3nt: TGTGCCAGCAGTTTATCCTTAGAGCAGTACTTC; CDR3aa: CASSLSLEQYF
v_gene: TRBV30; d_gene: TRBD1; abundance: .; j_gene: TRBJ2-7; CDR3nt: TGTGCCTGGATGGGGACAGGGCATTACGAGCAGTACTTC; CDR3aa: CAWMGTGHYEQYF
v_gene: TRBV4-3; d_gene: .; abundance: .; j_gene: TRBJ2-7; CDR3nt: TGCGCCAGCAGCCAAGGAGTCGGGGCCTCCTACGAGCAGTACTTC; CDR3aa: CASSQGVGASYEQYF
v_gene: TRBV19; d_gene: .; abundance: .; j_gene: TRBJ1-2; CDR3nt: TGTGCCAGTAGTACCGGATGGGGTGGCTACACCTTC; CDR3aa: CASSTGWGGYTF
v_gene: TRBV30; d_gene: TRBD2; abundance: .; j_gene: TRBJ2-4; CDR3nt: TGTGCCTGGAGTGTATACGGGGTACATGGGAGGGAAAACATTCAGTACTTC; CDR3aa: CAWSVYGVHGRENIQYF
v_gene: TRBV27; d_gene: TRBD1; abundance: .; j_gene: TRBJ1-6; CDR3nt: TGTGCCAGCAGTTTCGGACAGGGATCACCCCTCCACTTT; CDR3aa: CASSFGQGSPLHF
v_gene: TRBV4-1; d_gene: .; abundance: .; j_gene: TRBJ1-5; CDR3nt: TGCGCCAGCAGCGAAATACTTAATCAGCCCCAGCATTTT; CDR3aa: CASSEILNQPQHF
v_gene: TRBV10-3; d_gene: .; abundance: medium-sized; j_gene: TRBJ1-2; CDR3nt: TGTGCCATCAGTGAGTCGACCAGCTATGGCTACACCTTC; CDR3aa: CAISESTSYGYTF
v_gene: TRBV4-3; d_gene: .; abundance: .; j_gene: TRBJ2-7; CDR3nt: TGCGCCAGCGCGGGGCCGGACAAGCAGTACTTC; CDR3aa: CASAGPDKQYF
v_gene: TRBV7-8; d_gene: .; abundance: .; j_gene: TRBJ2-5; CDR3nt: TGTGCCAGCAACGACAACCAAGAGACCCAGTACTTC; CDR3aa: CASNDNQETQYF
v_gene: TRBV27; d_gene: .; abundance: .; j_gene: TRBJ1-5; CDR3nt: TGTGCCAGCAGTCGGGACGGGAGCAATCAGCCCCAGCATTTT; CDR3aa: CASSRDGSNQPQHF
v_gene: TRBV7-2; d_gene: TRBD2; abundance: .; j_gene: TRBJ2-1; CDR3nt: TGTGCCAGCAGCTCAGGACTAGATGGCTACAATGAGCAGTTCTTC; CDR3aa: CASSSGLDGYNEQFF
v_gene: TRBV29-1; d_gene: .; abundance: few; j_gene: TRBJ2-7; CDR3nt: TGCAGCGTTGTGGTGGGATCCTACTACCACGAGCAGTACTTC; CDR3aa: CSVVVGSYYHEQYF
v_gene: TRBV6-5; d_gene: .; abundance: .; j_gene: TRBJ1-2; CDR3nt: TGTGCCAGCAGTTACGATGGGGGCAACTATGGCTACACCTTC; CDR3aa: CASSYDGGNYGYTF
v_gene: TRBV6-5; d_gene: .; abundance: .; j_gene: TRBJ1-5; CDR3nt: TGTGCCAGCAGTTTGGGACTTTATAGCAATCAGCCCCAGCATTTT; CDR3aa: CASSLGLYSNQPQHF
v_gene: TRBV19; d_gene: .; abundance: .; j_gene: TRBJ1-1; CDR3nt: TGTGCCAGTAGTCTCTCTTCTGTTGGGGCCACTGAAGCTTTCTTT; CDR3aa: CASSLSSVGATEAFF
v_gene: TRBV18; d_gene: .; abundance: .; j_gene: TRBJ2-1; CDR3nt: TGTGCCAGCTCACCACTACAGGAACACGGTGAGCAGTTCTTC; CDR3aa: CASSPLQEHGEQFF
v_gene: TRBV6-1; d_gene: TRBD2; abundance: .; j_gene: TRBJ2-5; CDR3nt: TGTGCCAGCAGTGGGGGACGGGATAGCGGGGGTGGGCCTCAAGAGACCCAGTACTTC; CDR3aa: CASSGGRDSGGGPQETQYF
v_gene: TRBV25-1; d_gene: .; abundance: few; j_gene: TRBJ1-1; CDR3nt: TGTGCCAGCAGCAGGGGACCCAACACTGAAGCTTTCTTT; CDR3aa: CASSRGPNTEAFF
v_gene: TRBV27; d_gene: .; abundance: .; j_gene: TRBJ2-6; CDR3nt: TGTGCCAGCACAGGGATACCAGGGGCCAACGTCCTGACTTTC; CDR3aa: CASTGIPGANVLTF
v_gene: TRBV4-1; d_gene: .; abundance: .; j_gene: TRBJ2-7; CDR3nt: TGCGCCAGCAGCCCCCGGGGAGAGGGCGGGGCCTACGAGCAGTACTTC; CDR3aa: CASSPRGEGGAYEQYF
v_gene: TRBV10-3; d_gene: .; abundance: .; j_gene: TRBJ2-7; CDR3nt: TGTGCCATCAGTGATATTTCCAGGTCTGCGTACGAGCAGTACTTC; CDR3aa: CAISDISRSAYEQYF
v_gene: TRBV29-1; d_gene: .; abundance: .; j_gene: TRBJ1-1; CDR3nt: TGCAGCGTTGTCACAGGGCTAAACACTGAAGCTTTCTTT; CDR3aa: CSVVTGLNTEAFF
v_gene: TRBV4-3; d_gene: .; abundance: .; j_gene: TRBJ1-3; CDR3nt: TGCGCCAGCAGCCGAGTCGGTTCTGGAAACACCATATATTTT; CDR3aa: CASSRVGSGNTIYF
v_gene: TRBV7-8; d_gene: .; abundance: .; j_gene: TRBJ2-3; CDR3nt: TGTGCCAGCAGCGTAGCGAGGGGTCCGTCGACAGATACGCAGTATTTT; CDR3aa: CASSVARGPSTDTQYF
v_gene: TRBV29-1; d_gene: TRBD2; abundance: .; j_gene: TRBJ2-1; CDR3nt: TGCAGCCTGACTAGCGGGAGGGTCTACAATGAGCAGTTCTTC; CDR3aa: CSLTSGRVYNEQFF
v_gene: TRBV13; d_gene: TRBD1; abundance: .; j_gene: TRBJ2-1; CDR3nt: TGTGCCAGCAGCCCAAGGGGGCGCGGCTACAATGAGCAGTTCTTC; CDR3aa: CASSPRGRGYNEQFF
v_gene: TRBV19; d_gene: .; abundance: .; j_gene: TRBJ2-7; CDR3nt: TGTGCCAGTAGCAGGACCCTCGAATCCTACGAGCAGTACTTC; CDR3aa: CASSRTLESYEQYF
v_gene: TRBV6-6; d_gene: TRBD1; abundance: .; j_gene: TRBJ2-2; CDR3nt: TGTGCCAGCAGCGGGACAGGGCGGGCCGGGGAGCTGTTTTTT; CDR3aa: CASSGTGRAGELFF
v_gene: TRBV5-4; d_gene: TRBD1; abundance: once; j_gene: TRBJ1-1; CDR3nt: TGTGCCAGCAGGCCTCCGGGACAGGGGGCCCTGAACACTGAAGCTTTCTTT; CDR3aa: CASRPPGQGALNTEAFF
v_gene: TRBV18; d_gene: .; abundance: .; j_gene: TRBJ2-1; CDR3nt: TGTGCCAGCCGTCCTGACCGCGGTCGCTCCTACAATGAGCAGTTCTTC; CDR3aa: CASRPDRGRSYNEQFF
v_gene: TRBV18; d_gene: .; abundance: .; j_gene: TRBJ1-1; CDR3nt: TGTGCCAGCTCACCCCCGGGTCGGCCTCTGAACACTGAAGCTTTCTTT; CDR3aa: CASSPPGRPLNTEAFF
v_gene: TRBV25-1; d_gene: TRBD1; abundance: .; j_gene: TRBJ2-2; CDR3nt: TGTGCCAGCAGTTCCGGGACAGGGTCCACCGGGGAGCTGTTTTTT; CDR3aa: CASSSGTGSTGELFF
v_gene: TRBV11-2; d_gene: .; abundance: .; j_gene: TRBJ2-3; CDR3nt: TGTGCCAGCAGTCCCCGGACAGGACTAAGCGCCATACCTACGCAGTATTTT; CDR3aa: CASSPRTGLSAIPTQYF
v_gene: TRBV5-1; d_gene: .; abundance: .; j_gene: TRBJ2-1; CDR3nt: TGCGCCAGCAGCTTGGACCCGGAGGCCTACAATGAGCAGTTCTTC; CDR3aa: CASSLDPEAYNEQFF